What follows are 10 T cell receptor beta chains derived from one specimen sequenced in a study of blood T cell repertoires in COVID-19 (dated by TCRdb to the early 2020s). Library method: the immunoSEQ multiplex PCR assay. The immuneACCESS repertoire file appears here via TCRdb, limited to in-frame rearrangements. These files lack a portion of the clones; in checked studies, under half of the deficit traces to unresolved V genes, and the cause of the others is not known. The sample has roughly 200,000 clones on record, approximately 91% of them singletons. The ten largest clonotypes hold about 6.7% of the sample. Sequencing was performed on peripheral blood. The receptors were gathered from a man in his forties with acute or convalescent COVID-19.

This clone occurred once. The chain is built from TRBV12-5 and TRBJ2-5; weak D call: TRBD1 (6 bases). Germline V gene lookup returns CDR1 LGHNT and CDR2 FRNRAP. V lost 3 bases and J 1 base, leaving 12 bases between the germline ends. This CDR3 contains 15 residues. CDR3 amino acids: CASGLGGLGQETQYF. CDR3 sequence (DNA): TGTGCTAGTGGTTTAGGGGGTTTGGGCCAAGAGACCCAGTACTTC.

The gene calls are TRBV6-2 or TRBV6-3 and TRBJ2-5, with 9 bases fitting TRBD1. CDR1 MNHEY and CDR2 SVGEGT come from the germline V gene. The CDR3 length is 18 residues. With V trimmed by 2 bases and J by 3 bases, 13 bases remained unmatched. This CDR3 is CASSYLPGTGLKEETQYF. CDR3 coding DNA: TGTGCCAGCAGTTACCTTCCCGGGACAGGGTTAAAAGAAGAGACCCAGTACTTC.

CDR3 DNA: TGCGCCAGCAGCCGCTTGATCTCCGGGACAGGGTATCCCCAGTACTTC. It is translated as CASSRLISGTGYPQYF. The chain couples TRBV4-3 to TRBJ2-5; 9 nucleotides agree with TRBD1. Looked up from germline, CDR1 is LGHNA and CDR2 is YSLEER. The CDR3 runs 16 residues. V lost 4 bases to trimming and J lost 9 bases; unmatched junction nucleotides: 15.

The V gene is TRBV7-2, the J gene TRBJ2-7; tentative D call: TRBD2 (5 bases). Trimming cost V 1 base and J 7 bases, with 8 bases left between them. Germline V gene lookup returns CDR1 SGHTA and CDR2 FQGNSA. This CDR3 region has 12 residues. This CDR3 is CASSLDGREQYF. The CDR3 bases are TGTGCCAGCAGCTTAGATGGGAGAGAGCAGTACTTC. The full variable domain, in which reference TRBV7-2 and TRBJ2-7 provide the parts outside the CDR3, is GAGVSQSPSNKVTEKGKDVELRCDPISGHTALYWYRQSLGQGLEFLIYFQGNSAPDKSGLPSDRFSAERTGGSVSTLTIQRTQQEDSAVYLCASSLDGREQYFGPGTRLTVT.

The chain links TRBV7-2 to TRBJ2-7; 11 bases line up with TRBD2. This CDR3 has 15 residues. The germline CDR1 and CDR2 sequences are SGHTA and FQGNSA. J lost 2 bases, V lost 5 bases, and 5 bases had no gene match. Here the CDR3 DNA reads TGTGCCAGCAGCCCAGGGACTAGCGGTACCTACGAGCAGTACTTC. Residues: CASSPGTSGTYEQYF. The variable domain in full, with the rest retrieved from reference TRBV7-2 and TRBJ2-7, is GAGVSQSPSNKVTEKGKDVELRCDPISGHTALYWYRQSLGQGLEFLIYFQGNSAPDKSGLPSDRFSAERTGGSVSTLTIQRTQQEDSAVYLCASSPGTSGTYEQYFGPGTRLTVT.

V and J are TRBV6-2 or TRBV6-3 and TRBJ1-6; D might be TRBD1 (6 bases). Trimming pared 4 bases from V and 6 bases from J, leaving 19 bases between. This CDR3 contains 17 residues. Germline lookup yields CDR1 MNHEY and CDR2 SVGEGT. CDR3 sequence: CASSLSLTGRGNSPLHF. Here the CDR3 DNA reads TGTGCCAGCAGTTTATCCCTGACGGGCAGGGGTAATTCACCCCTCCACTTT.

The CDR3 bases are TGTGCCAGCTCACCCGGACAGACCCCCTACGAGCAGTACTTC. Protein sequence: CASSPGQTPYEQYF. The V gene is TRBV18, the J gene TRBJ2-7; TRBD1 might be the D (6 bases). V was cut by 3 bases and J by 2 bases, with 11 bases left in between. Germline V gene sequence: CDR1 KGHSH, CDR2 LQKENI. This CDR3 is 14 amino acids long.

This chain links TRBV19 with TRBJ2-1; 11 nucleotides match TRBD1. The length of the CDR3 is 15 residues. The V and J ends lost 8 bases and 10 bases, in that order; junction bases with no gene match: 13. Germline lookup yields CDR1 LNHDA and CDR2 SQIVND (reference sequence). The CDR3 DNA sequence: TGTGCCAGTCATACGTTGGACAGGGGGCCTCAGGAGCAGTTCTTC. This gives the protein CASHTLDRGPQEQFF. The full variable domain, completed using reference TRBV19 and TRBJ2-1, is DGGITQSPKYLFRKEGQNVTLSCEQNLNHDAMYWYRQDPGQGLRLIYYSQIVNDFQKGDIAEGYSVSREKKESFPLTVTSAQKNPTAFYLCASHTLDRGPQEQFFGPGTRLTVL.

V is TRBV5-6 and J is TRBJ1-2, with TRBD1 matching 8 bases. Germline loops: CDR1 SGHDT, CDR2 YYEEEE. The CDR3 contains 15 residues. Losses at the gene ends were 4 bases for V and 3 bases for J; bases not matched to a gene: 8. CDR3 loop: CASSDNRGDYYGYTF. As DNA, the CDR3 is TGTGCCAGCAGCGATAACAGGGGGGACTACTATGGCTACACCTTC.

The chain employs TRBV10-1 and TRBJ2-1; D gene ambiguous. This CDR3 region has 14 residues. Trimming pared 3 bases from V and 5 bases from J, leaving 11 bases between. The germline V gene encodes CDR1 WNHNN and CDR2 SYGVQD (reference sequence). Written as DNA, the CDR3 is TGCGCCAGCAGTGAAGAGGCAGTCAACAATGAGCAGTTCTTC. Translation: CASSEEAVNNEQFF.